This TCR beta chain comes out of a study of long-term antiretroviral therapy in people with HIV. As for the study in general: The 2015 immediate-ART recommendation came about a decade after the earliest samples.

Germline-derived CDR1 and CDR2 are SGHNT and YYREEE (reference sequence). The CDR3 spans 14 residues. V dropped 2 bases and J dropped 4 bases, with 11 bases sitting between them. Sequencing relied on immunoSEQ assay v3.0, run at survey level. TCRdb keeps only in-frame clones here, not all; method: immunoSEQ multiplex PCR. This sample carries around 22,000 clones, roughly 84% of them seen once, and the ten largest clones take about 15%. Sequences were derived from unsorted PBMCs, sampled 4.1 to 4.5 years after starting antiretroviral therapy. This sequence originates from a man aged 30 to 39 with HIV. J is TRBJ2-3 and V is TRBV5-4; no clear D. CDR3 loop: CASSFLDGADTQYF. In DNA, the CDR3 is TGTGCCAGCAGCTTCCTGGATGGGGCAGATACGCAGTATTTT.